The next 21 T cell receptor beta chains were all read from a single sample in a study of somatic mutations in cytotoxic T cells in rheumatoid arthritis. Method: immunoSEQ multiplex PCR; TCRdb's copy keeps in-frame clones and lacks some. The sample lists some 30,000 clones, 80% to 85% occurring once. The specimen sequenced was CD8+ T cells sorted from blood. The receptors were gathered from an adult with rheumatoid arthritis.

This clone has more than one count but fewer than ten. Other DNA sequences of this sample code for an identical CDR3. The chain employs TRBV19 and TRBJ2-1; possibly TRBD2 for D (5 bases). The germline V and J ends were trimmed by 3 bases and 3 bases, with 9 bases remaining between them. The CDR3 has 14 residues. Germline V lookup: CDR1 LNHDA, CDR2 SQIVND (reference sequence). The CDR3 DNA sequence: TGTGCCAGTAGTATGGGCGGACTCTACAATGAGCAGTTCTTC. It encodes CASSMGGLYNEQFF. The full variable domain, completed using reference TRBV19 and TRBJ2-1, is DGGITQSPKYLFRKEGQNVTLSCEQNLNHDAMYWYRQDPGQGLRLIYYSQIVNDFQKGDIAEGYSVSREKKESFPLTVTSAQKNPTAFYLCASSMGGLYNEQFFGPGTRLTVL.

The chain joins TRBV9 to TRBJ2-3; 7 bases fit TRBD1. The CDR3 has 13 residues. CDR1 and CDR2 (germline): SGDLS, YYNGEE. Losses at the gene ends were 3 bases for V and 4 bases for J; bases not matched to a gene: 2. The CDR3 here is CASSGDRADTQYF. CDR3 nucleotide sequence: TGTGCCAGCAGCGGAGACAGGGCAGATACGCAGTATTTT. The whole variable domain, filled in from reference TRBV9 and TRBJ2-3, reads DSGVTQTPKHLITATGQRVTLRCSPRSGDLSVYWYQQSLDQGLQFLIQYYNGEERAKGNILERFSAQQFPDLHSELNLSSLELGDSALYFCASSGDRADTQYFGPGTRLTVL.

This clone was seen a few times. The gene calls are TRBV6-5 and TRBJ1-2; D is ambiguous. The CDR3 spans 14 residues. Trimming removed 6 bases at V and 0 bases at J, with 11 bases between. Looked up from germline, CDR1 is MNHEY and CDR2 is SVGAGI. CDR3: CASSPGTPNYGYTF. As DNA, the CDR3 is TGTGCCAGCAGCCCGGGAACTCCTAACTATGGCTACACCTTC.

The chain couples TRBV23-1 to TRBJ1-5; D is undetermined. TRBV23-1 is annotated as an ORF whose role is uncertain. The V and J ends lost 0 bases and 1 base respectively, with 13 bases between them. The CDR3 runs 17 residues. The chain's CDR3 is CASSQSKGHGSNQPQHF. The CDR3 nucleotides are TGCGCCAGCAGTCAATCGAAGGGCCACGGGAGCAATCAGCCCCAGCATTTT.

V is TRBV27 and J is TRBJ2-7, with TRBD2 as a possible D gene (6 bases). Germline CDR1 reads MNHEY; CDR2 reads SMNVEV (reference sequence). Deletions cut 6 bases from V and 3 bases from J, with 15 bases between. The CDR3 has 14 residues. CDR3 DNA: TGTGCCAGCAGCACAAACGGGAGAATCTACGAGCAGTACTTC. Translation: CASSTNGRIYEQYF.

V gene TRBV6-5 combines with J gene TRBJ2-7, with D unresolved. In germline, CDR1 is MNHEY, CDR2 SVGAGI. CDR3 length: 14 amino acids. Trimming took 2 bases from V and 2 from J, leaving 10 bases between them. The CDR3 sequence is CASSYLGGAYEQYF. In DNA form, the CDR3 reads TGTGCCAGCAGTTACCTTGGCGGAGCCTACGAGCAGTACTTC.

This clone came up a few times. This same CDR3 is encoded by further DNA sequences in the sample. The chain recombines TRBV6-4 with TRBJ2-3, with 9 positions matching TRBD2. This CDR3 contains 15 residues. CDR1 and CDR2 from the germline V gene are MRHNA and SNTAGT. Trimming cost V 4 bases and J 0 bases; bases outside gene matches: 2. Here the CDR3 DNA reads TGTGCCAGCAGTGTTACTAGCGGGAGCACAGATACGCAGTATTTT. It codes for CASSVTSGSTDTQYF.

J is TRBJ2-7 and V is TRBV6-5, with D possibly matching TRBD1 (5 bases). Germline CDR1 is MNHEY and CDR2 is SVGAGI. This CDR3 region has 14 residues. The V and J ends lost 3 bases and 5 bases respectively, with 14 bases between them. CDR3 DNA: TGTGCCAGCAGTTATCGTTTGCAGGGTGACGAGCAGTACTTC. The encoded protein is CASSYRLQGDEQYF.

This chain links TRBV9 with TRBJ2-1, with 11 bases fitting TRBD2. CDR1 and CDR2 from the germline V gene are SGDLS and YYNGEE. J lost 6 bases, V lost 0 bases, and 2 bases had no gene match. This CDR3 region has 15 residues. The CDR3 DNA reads TGTGCCAGCAGCGTAGGTAGCGGGAGGGGCAATGAGCAGTTCTTC. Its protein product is CASSVGSGRGNEQFF.

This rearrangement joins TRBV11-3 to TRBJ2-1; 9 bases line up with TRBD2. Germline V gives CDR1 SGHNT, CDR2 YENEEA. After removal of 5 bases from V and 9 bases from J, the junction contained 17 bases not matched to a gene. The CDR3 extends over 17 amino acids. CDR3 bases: TGTGCCAGCAGCGGGGGGCCTAGCGGGATTCCGTGGGGTGAGCAGTTCTTC. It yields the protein CASSGGPSGIPWGEQFF.

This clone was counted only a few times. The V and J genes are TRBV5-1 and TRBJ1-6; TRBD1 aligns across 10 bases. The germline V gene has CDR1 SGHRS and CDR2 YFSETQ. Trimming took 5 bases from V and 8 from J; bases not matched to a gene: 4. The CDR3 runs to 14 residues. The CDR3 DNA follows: TGCGCCAGCAGTACCGGGACAGGGGATTCACCCCTCCACTTT. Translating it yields CASSTGTGDSPLHF.

CDR3 nucleotides: TGTGCCAGCAGTTCGACAGGGGATACTGAAGCTTTCTTT. This gives the protein CASSSTGDTEAFF. The rearrangement joins TRBV27 to TRBJ1-1; 8 nucleotides match TRBD1. CDR1 and CDR2 (germline): MNHEY, SMNVEV (reference sequence). CDR3 size: 13 residues. After removal of 4 bases from V and 5 bases from J, the junction contained 3 bases not matched to a gene.

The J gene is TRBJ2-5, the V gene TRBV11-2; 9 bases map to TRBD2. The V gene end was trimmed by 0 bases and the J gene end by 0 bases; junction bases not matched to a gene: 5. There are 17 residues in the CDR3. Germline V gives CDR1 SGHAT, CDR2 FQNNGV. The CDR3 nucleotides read TGTGCCAGCAGCTTAGATTGGGCTAGCGGGAACCAAGAGACCCAGTACTTC. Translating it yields CASSLDWASGNQETQYF.

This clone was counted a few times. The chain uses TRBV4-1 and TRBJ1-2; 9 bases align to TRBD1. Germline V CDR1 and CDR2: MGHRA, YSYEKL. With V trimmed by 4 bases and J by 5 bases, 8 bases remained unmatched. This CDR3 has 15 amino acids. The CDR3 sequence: CASSPRTGAPYGYTF. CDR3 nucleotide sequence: TGCGCCAGCAGCCCCCGGACAGGGGCCCCTTATGGCTACACCTTC.

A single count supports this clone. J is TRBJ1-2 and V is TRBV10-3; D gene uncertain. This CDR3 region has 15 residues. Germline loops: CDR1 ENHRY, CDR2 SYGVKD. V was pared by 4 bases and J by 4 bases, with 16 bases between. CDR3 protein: CAISGADLALYGYTF. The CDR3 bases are TGTGCCATCAGTGGGGCGGATTTGGCTCTCTATGGCTACACCTTC.

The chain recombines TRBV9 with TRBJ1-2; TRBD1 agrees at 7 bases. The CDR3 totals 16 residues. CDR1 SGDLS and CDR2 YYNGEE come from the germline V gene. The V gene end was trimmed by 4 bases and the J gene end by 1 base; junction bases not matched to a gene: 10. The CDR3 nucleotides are TGTGCCAGCAGCCCACAGGACAGGACTTATAACTATGGCTACACCTTC. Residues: CASSPQDRTYNYGYTF.

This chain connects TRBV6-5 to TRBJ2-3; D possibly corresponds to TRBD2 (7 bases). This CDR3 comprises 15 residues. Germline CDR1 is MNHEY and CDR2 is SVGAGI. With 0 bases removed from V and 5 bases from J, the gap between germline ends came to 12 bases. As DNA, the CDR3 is TGTGCCAGCAGTTACTCAGGGGGGGGCCGAGATACGCAGTATTTT. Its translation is CASSYSGGGRDTQYF.

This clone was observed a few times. The CDR3 here is CASSQDRRSTDTQYF. The DNA for the CDR3 is TGTGCCAGCAGCCAAGATAGGAGGAGCACAGATACGCAGTATTTT. The chain combines TRBV4-2 with TRBJ2-3; D might be TRBD2 (5 bases). The germline V gene encodes CDR1 LGHNA and CDR2 YNFKEQ. The CDR3 extends over 15 amino acids. The germline V and J ends were trimmed by 0 bases and 0 bases, with 7 bases remaining between them.

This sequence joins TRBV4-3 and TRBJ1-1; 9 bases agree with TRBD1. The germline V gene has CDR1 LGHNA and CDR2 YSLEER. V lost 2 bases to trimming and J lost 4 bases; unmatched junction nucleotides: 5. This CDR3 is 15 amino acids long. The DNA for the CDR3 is TGCGCCAGCAGCCAAAGACAGGGGGAGAGCACTGAAGCTTTCTTT. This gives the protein CASSQRQGESTEAFF.

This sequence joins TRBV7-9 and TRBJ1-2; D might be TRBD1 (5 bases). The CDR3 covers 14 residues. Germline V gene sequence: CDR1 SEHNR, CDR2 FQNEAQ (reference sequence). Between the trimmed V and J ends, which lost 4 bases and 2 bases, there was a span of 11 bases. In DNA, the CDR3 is TGTGCCAGCAGCTCCGGGGGAGCCAACTATGGCTACACCTTC. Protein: CASSSGGANYGYTF.

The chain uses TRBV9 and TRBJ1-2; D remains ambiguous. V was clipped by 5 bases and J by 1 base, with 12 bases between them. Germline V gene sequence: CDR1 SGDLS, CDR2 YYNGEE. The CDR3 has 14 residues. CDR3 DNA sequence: TGTGCCAGCAGTTCCTCAGGACGTAACTATGGCTACACCTTC. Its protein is CASSSSGRNYGYTF. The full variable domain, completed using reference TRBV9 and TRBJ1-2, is DSGVTQTPKHLITATGQRVTLRCSPRSGDLSVYWYQQSLDQGLQFLIQYYNGEERAKGNILERFSAQQFPDLHSELNLSSLELGDSALYFCASSSSGRNYGYTFGSGTRLTVV.